The source of this T cell receptor beta chain is a study of tumor and adjacent non-tumor tissue in lung cancer. Study context: The patients, 10 to 11 men and a handful of women, were about 30 to 76 with stage I to III disease. Samples averaged around 3.9 million productive TCRbeta reads each. Study conclusions and caveats: In normal lung, the top 100 clones were significantly more dominant than in tumor. Significantly higher TCR diversity was found in tumor than normal lung.

The template was RNA from unsorted bulk tissue. The library came from three nested PCR rounds adapted from ARM-PCR protocols. TCRdb re-derived calls from the multiplex PCR reads in MiXCR, one entry per CDR3 protein. The repertoire consists of about 68,000 distinct CDR3 sequences, with just under 60% occurring once and the leading ten covering around 20%. Germline V lookup: CDR1 SGHRS, CDR2 YFSETQ. The CDR3 sequence is 16 residues long. The germline V and J ends were trimmed by 1 base and 2 bases, with 12 bases remaining between them. This clonotype came up many times. The antigen is not known. Specimen: lung tumor tissue. The chain carries TRBV5-1 and TRBJ2-2; possibly TRBD1 for D (6 bases). The sequence derives from a man aged 45-65 years with non-small cell lung cancer. The CDR3 DNA reads TGCGCCAGCAGCTTGTGGGCAGGGGTAAACACCGGGGAGCTGTTTTTT. This encodes CASSLWAGVNTGELFF.